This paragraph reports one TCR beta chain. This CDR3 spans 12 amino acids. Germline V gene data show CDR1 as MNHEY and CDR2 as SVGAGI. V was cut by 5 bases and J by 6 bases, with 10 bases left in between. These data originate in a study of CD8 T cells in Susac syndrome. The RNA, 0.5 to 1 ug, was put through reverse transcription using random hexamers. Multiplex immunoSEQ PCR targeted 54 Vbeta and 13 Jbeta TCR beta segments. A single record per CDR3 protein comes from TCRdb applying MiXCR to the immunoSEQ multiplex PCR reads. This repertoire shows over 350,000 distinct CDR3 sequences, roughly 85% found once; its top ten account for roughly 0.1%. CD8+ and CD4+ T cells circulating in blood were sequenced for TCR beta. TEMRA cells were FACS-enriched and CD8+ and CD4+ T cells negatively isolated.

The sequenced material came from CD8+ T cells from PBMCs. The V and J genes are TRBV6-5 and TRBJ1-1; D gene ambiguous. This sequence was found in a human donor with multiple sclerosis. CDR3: CASSHTWAEAFF. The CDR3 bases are TGTGCCAGCAGTCATACTTGGGCTGAAGCTTTCTTT.